The present T cell receptor (beta chain) was sequenced within a study of T-cell memory formation after mild COVID-19. With 4 bases clipped from V and 6 bases from J, the junction kept 9 bases outside the gene matches. Germline CDR1 and CDR2: KGHDR and SFDVKD. The CDR3 sequence is 15 residues long. This clonotype was counted a few times. Its antigen remains unidentified. The TCR alpha and TCR beta cDNA libraries, bearing sample barcodes and UMIs, were generated by 5'RACE using constant-segment primers. Each CDR3 protein gets one entry after TCRdb re-called the 5' RACE reads with MiXCR. The repertoire holds some 250,000 distinct CDR3 sequences, with about 20% as singletons. The study's findings and limits: Specificity for SARS-CoV-2 was not confirmed among the second-wave clones peaking on day 37. Clones that shrank (day 15 to 85) were balanced CD4/CD8, whereas later expanders leaned CD4+. Cross-reactive memory seemingly joined, as some responding clones were found in pre-infection memory.

The chain employs TRBV24-1 and TRBJ2-3; 7 bases align to TRBD1. Input material: PBMCs or a T cell subset sorted from them (not recorded which). The TCR was taken from a man aged 18 to 35 who had mild COVID-19 (a few samples of this study predate the infection). Cell type and time point are not known. The CDR3 sequence: CATSDPTGAGDTQYF. For the CDR3, the DNA is TGTGCCACCAGTGACCCCACAGGGGCCGGGGATACGCAGTATTTT.